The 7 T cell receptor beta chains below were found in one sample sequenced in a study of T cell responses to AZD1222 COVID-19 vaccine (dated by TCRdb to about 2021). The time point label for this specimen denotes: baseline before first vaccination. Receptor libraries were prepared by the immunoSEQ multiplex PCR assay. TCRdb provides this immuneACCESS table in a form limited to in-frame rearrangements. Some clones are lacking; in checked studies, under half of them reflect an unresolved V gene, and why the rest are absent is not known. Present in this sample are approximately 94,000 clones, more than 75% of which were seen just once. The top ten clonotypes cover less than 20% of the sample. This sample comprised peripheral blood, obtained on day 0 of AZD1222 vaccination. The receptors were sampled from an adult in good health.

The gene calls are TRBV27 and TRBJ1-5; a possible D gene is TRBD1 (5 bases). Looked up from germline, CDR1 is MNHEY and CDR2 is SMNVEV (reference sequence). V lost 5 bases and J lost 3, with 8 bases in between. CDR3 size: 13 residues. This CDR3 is CASSPRVNQPQHF. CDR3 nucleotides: TGTGCCAGCAGTCCCAGGGTCAATCAGCCCCAGCATTTT.

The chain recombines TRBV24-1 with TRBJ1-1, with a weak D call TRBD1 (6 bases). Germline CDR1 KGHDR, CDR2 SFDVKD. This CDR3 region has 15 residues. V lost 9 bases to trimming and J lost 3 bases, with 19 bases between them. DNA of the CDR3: TGTGCCACCGGCGGACCTACAGGGTTAGACACTGAAGCTTTCTTT. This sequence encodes CATGGPTGLDTEAFF.

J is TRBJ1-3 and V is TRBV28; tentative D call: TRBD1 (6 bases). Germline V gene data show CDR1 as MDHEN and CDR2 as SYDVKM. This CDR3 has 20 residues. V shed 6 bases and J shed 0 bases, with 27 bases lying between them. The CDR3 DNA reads TGTGCCAGCAGCCATCGAAGCCCTAGGAGGGGGTACAACTCTGGAAACACCATATATTTT. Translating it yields CASSHRSPRRGYNSGNTIYF.

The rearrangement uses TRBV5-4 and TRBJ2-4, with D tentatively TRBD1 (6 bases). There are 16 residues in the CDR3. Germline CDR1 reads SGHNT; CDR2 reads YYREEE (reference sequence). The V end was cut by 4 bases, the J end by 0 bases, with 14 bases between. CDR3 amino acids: CASSPEGELAKNIQYF. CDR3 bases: TGTGCCAGCAGCCCCGAGGGGGAGCTAGCCAAAAACATTCAGTACTTC.

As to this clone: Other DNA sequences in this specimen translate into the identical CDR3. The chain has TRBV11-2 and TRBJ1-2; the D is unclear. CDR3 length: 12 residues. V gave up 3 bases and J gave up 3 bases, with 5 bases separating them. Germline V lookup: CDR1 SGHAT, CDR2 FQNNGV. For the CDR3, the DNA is TGTGCCAGCAGCTTTACGGACTATGGCTACACCTTC. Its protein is CASSFTDYGYTF.

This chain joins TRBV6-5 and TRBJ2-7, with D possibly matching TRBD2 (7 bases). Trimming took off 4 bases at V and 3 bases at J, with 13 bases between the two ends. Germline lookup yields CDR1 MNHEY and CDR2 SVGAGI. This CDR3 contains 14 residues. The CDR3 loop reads CASSFGGLSYEQYF. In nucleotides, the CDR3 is TGTGCCAGCAGTTTCGGGGGGCTAAGCTACGAGCAGTACTTC.

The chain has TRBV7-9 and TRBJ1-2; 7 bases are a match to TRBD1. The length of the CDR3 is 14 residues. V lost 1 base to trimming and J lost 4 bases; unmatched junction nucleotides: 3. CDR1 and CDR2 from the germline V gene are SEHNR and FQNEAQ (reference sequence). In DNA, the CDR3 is TGTGCCAGCAGCTTAGGGCCAGGGGGCTATGGCTACACCTTC. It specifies CASSLGPGGYGYTF.